Listed below are T cell receptor beta chains from one sample, sequenced in a study of blood T cells in healthy people across ages. TCRdb passed the 5' RACE reads through MiXCR, listing each CDR3 protein once. The data show some 1.1 million distinct CDR3 sequences, less than 45% seen once. Source material: blood. These receptors were obtained from a young man in good health. CDR3s include the opening cysteine and the closing phenylalanine or tryptophan. A D gene is named only where the DNA matches it firmly. Clone size is shown for a subset of rows, as once, few, many or a class of expanded clone.

TRBV6-6,TRBJ1-1,NA,NA,TGTGCCAGCAGTCGGGATGGGATGGGCACTGAAGCTTTCTTT,CASSRDGMGTEAFF
TRBV20-1,TRBJ1-5,NA,NA,TGCAGTGCTAGAGATCAGTTGCGTCGTTCGGCCGAGAATCAGCCCCAGCATTTT,CSARDQLRRSAENQPQHF
TRBV11-2,TRBJ2-1,few,NA,TGTGCCAGCAGCTTAAAGGCGGGATGGAATGAGCAGTTCTTC,CASSLKAGWNEQFF
TRBV14,TRBJ2-1,NA,NA,TGTGCCAGCAAGGTGGACAGCCAAGCCAATGAGCAGTTCTTC,CASKVDSQANEQFF
TRBV7-2,TRBJ1-2,many,NA,TGTGCCAGCGGTCTTGGCTATGGCTACACCTTC,CASGLGYGYTF
TRBV4-3,TRBJ2-3,NA,NA,TGCGCCAGCAACCACTCTGAGGGCATAAGAGATACGCAGTATTTT,CASNHSEGIRDTQYF
TRBV7-2,TRBJ2-3,once,TRBD1,TGTGCCAGCAGCGGACAGGGGGGTAGCACAGATACGCAGTATTTT,CASSGQGGSTDTQYF
TRBV20-1,TRBJ1-5,NA,TRBD1,TGCAGTGTCATAGGCGGGACAGGGGATCAGCCCCAGCATTTT,CSVIGGTGDQPQHF
TRBV7-2,TRBJ1-4,many,NA,TGTGCCAGCAGTTTGGTGGGTGGTGAAAAACTGTTTTTT,CASSLVGGEKLFF
TRBV19,TRBJ2-3,NA,TRBD2,TGTGCCAGCTCCCGCGGGGGGTCTAGCACAGATACGCAGTATTTT,CASSRGGSSTDTQYF
TRBV3-1,TRBJ1-4,NA,NA,TGTGCCAGCACCGCGGTTAAGCGGGGAAAACTGTTTTTT,CASTAVKRGKLFF
TRBV4-2,TRBJ1-4,few,TRBD1,TGTGCCAGCAGCCAAGATAGGGGACAGGGGAATGAAAAACTGTTTTTT,CASSQDRGQGNEKLFF
TRBV6-5,TRBJ1-2,few,NA,TGTGCCAGCAGTGACAGGAAGTGGTATGGCTACACCTTC,CASSDRKWYGYTF
TRBV20-1,TRBJ1-5,NA,TRBD1,TGCAGTGCTAGGGAGGACAGGGCCAATCAGCCCCAGCATTTT,CSAREDRANQPQHF
TRBV21-1,TRBJ1-5,NA,NA,TGTGCGATCCGGGGTCAGCCCCAGCATTTT,CAIRGQPQHF
TRBV28,TRBJ1-1,NA,NA,TGTGCCAGCAGTTATCCGGCAGAACATGGTGAAGCTTTCTTT,CASSYPAEHGEAFF
TRBV12-3/TRBV12-4,TRBJ2-7,NA,NA,TGTGCCAGCGGTGACGGGCTTTCCTACGAGCAGTACTTC,CASGDGLSYEQYF
TRBV11-2,TRBJ2-7,NA,NA,TGTGCCAGCAGCTTAGGAGTGCAATCCTACGAGCAGTACTTC,CASSLGVQSYEQYF